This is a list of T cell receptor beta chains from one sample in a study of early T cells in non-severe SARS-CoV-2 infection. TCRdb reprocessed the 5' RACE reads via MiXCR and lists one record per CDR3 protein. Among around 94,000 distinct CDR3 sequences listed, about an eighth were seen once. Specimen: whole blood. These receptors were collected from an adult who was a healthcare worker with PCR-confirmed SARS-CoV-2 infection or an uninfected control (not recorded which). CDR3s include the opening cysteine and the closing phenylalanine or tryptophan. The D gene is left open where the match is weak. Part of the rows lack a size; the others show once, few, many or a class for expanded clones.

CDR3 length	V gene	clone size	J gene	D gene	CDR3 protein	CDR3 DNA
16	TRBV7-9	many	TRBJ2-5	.	CASSLVGASAQETQYF	TGTGCCAGCAGCTTAGTTGGGGCTAGCGCACAAGAGACCCAGTACTTC
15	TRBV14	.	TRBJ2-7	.	CARKGEGPISYEQYF	TGTGCCCGCAAGGGGGAGGGCCCGATATCCTACGAGCAGTACTTC
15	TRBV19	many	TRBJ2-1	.	CASSPARGSYNEQFF	TGTGCCAGTAGTCCCGCTCGCGGCTCCTACAATGAGCAGTTCTTC
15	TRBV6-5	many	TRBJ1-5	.	CASSYRPGAGQPQHF	TGTGCCAGCAGTTACCGTCCGGGGGCCGGTCAGCCCCAGCATTTT
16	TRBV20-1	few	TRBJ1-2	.	CSASGPRVRNRYGYTF	TGCAGTGCTAGTGGGCCCCGCGTAAGAAATCGCTATGGCTACACCTTC
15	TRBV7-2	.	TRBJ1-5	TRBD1	CASSLDSGGGQPQHF	TGTGCCAGCAGCTTAGATTCAGGGGGCGGTCAGCCCCAGCATTTT
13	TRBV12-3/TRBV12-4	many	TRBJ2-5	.	CASSPGTQETQYF	TGTGCCAGCAGCCCTGGGACCCAAGAGACCCAGTACTTC
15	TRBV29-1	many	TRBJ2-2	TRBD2	CSVESTSGRAGELFF	TGCAGCGTTGAATCGACTAGCGGGAGAGCCGGGGAGCTGTTTTTT
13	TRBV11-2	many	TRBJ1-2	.	CASSLWRGYGYTF	TGTGCCAGCAGCTTATGGCGGGGCTATGGCTACACCTTC
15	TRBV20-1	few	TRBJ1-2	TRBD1	CSARASADRRSGYTF	TGCAGTGCTAGAGCCTCGGCGGACAGGCGCTCTGGCTACACCTTC
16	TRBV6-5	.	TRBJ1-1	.	CASSYSVRTDDTEAFF	TGTGCCAGCAGTTACTCAGTGCGGACGGACGACACTGAAGCTTTCTTT
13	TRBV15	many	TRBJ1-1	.	CATSRDADGGAFF	TGTGCCACCAGCAGAGATGCGGATGGAGGAGCTTTCTTT
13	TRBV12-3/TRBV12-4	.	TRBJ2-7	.	CASSSEQGHEQYF	TGTGCCAGCAGTTCGGAACAGGGCCACGAGCAGTACTTC
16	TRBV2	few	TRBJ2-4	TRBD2	CASSEAPRLAENIQYF	TGTGCCAGCAGTGAAGCGCCTAGACTAGCGGAAAACATTCAGTACTTC
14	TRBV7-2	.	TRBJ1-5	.	CASSLGPSRRAQHF	TGTGCCAGCAGCCTAGGACCAAGCCGGAGGGCCCAGCATTTT
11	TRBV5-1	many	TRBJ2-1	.	CASSLNIEQFF	TGCGCCAGCAGCCTTAACATAGAGCAGTTCTTC
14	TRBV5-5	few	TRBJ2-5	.	CASSYSSSQETQYF	TGTGCCAGCAGCTACTCTTCCAGCCAAGAGACCCAGTACTTC
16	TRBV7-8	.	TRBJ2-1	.	CASSPPRTNSYNEQFF	TGTGCCAGCAGTCCCCCCCGGACTAACTCCTACAATGAGCAGTTCTTC
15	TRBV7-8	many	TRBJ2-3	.	CASTTPWPDTDTQYF	TGTGCCAGCACCACGCCGTGGCCCGACACAGATACGCAGTATTTT
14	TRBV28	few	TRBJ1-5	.	CASSLEQGVRPQHF	TGTGCCAGCAGTTTAGAACAGGGTGTTCGGCCCCAGCATTTT
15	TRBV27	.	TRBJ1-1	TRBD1	CASSPLGQGYTEAFF	TGTGCCAGCAGTCCACTTGGACAGGGTTACACTGAAGCTTTCTTT
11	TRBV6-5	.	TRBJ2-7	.	CASSYAHEQYF	TGTGCCAGCAGTTACGCGCACGAGCAGTACTTC
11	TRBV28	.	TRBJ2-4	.	CASSFVGFQYF	TGTGCCAGCAGTTTTGTCGGATTTCAGTACTTC
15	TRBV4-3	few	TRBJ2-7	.	CASSQDRSSSYEQYF	TGCGCCAGCAGCCAAGATCGATCGTCCTCCTACGAGCAGTACTTC
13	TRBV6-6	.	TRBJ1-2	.	CASSYSSVYGYTF	TGTGCCAGCAGTTACTCGAGTGTCTATGGCTACACCTTC
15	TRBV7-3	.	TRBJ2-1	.	CASSLSQSSYNEQFF	TGTGCCAGCAGCTTATCCCAGAGCTCCTACAATGAGCAGTTCTTC
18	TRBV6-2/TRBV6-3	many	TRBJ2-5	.	CASTVTSATGVYQETQYF	TGTGCCAGCACGGTGACCAGCGCGACAGGCGTGTACCAAGAGACCCAGTACTTC
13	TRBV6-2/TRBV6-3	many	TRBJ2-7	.	CASSYGDNYEQYF	TGTGCCAGCAGTTATGGGGACAACTACGAGCAGTACTTC
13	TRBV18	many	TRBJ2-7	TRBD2	CASSRLAGYEQYF	TGTGCCAGCTCGCGTCTAGCGGGGTACGAGCAGTACTTC
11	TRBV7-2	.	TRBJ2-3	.	CASSLGTAQYF	TGTGCCAGCAGCTTAGGGACAGCACAGTATTTT
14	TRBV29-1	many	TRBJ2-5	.	CSVEKTAYQETQYF	TGCAGCGTTGAGAAGACCGCGTACCAAGAGACCCAGTACTTC
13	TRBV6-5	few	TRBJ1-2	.	CASTPAQGYGYTF	TGTGCCAGCACCCCTGCCCAGGGCTATGGCTACACCTTC
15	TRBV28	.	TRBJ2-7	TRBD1	CASSPQGTGGDEQYF	TGTGCCAGCAGTCCCCAGGGGACAGGGGGGGACGAGCAGTACTTC
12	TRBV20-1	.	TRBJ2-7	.	CSATQGSYGQYF	TGCAGTGCTACCCAGGGTTCCTACGGGCAGTACTTC
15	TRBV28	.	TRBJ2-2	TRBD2	CASSTRTSGTGELFF	TGTGCCAGCAGTACCAGGACTAGCGGCACCGGGGAGCTGTTTTTT
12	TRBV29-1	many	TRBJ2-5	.	CSVLLFQETQYF	TGCAGCGTTTTACTCTTCCAAGAGACCCAGTACTTC
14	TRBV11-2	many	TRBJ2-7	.	CASSLDGSPYEQYF	TGTGCCAGCAGCTTGGACGGGAGCCCCTACGAGCAGTACTTC
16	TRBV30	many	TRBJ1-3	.	CALASEIGGSGNTIYF	TGTGCCCTAGCTTCCGAAATAGGGGGCTCTGGAAACACCATATATTTT
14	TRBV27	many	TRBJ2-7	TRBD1	CASSSRQGRYEQYF	TGTGCCAGCAGTTCAAGACAGGGGCGATACGAGCAGTACTTC
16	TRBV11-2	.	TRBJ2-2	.	CASKSIDSGNTGELFF	TGTGCCAGCAAATCAATCGATAGTGGGAACACCGGGGAGCTGTTTTTT
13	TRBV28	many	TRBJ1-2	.	CASSFHPFDGYTF	TGTGCCAGCAGCTTCCACCCTTTCGATGGCTACACCTTC
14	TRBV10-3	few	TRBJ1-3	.	CAGRQENSGNTIYF	TGTGCCGGACGACAAGAAAACTCTGGAAACACCATATATTTT
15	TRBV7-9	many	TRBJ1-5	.	CASSLWGAPNQPQHF	TGTGCCAGCAGCTTATGGGGGGCGCCTAATCAGCCCCAGCATTTT
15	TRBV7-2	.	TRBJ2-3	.	CASSLAGASTDTQYF	TGTGCCAGCAGCTTAGCGGGGGCTAGCACAGATACGCAGTATTTT
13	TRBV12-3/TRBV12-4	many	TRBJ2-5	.	CASSLIRGETQYF	TGTGCCAGCAGTTTAATAAGAGGGGAGACCCAGTACTTC